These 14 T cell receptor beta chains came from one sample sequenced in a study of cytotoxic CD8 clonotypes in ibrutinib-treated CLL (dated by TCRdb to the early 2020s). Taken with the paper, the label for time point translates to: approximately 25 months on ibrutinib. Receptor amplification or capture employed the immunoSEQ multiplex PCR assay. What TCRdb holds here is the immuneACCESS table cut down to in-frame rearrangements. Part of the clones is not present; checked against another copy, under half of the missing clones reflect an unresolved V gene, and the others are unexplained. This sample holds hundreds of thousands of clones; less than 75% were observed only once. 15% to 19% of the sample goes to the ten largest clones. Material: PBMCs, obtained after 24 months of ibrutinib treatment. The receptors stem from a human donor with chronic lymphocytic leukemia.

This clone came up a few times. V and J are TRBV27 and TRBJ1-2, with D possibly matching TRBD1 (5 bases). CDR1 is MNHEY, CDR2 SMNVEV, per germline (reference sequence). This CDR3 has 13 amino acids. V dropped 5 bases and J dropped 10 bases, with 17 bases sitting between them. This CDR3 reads CASSPTFTGNYTF. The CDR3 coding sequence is TGTGCCAGCAGTCCGACATTCACAGGAAACTACACCTTC.

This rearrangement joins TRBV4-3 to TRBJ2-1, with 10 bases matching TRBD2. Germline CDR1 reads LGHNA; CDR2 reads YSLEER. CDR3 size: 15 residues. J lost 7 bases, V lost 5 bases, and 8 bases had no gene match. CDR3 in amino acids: CASSEGLAVGNEQFF. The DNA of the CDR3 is TGCGCCAGCAGCGAAGGACTAGCGGTGGGGAATGAGCAGTTCTTC.

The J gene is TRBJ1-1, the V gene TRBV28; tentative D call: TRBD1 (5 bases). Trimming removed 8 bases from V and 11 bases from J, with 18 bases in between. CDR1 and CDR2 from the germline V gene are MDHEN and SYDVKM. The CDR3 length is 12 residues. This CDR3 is CASFAAGSEAFF. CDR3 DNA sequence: TGTGCCAGCTTTGCGGCAGGGAGCGAGGCTTTCTTT.

CDR3: CASSHERGTSGRVVAEQYF. The DNA of the CDR3 is TGCGCCAGCAGCCACGAACGAGGGACTAGCGGGAGAGTTGTCGCCGAGCAGTACTTC. The chain recombines TRBV4-1 with TRBJ2-7, with 14 bases lining up with TRBD2. The V segment lost 3 bases and the J segment 6 bases; nucleotides outside the gene matches: 16. Germline CDR1 and CDR2: MGHRA and YSYEKL. There are 19 residues in the CDR3.

CDR3 sequence: CASSEHRTVNVLTF. Here the CDR3 DNA reads TGTGCCAGCAGTGAACACAGAACAGTTAACGTCCTGACTTTC. V is TRBV2 and J is TRBJ2-6; no clear D. Germline lookup yields CDR1 SNHLY and CDR2 FYNNEI. V shed 2 bases and J shed 10 bases, with 12 bases lying between them. This CDR3 comprises 14 residues. The full variable domain, its missing parts supplied by reference TRBV2 and TRBJ2-6, is EPEVTQTPSHQVTQMGQEVILRCVPISNHLYFYWYRQILGQKVEFLVSFYNNEISEKSEIFDDQFSVERPDGSNFTLKIRSTKLEDSAMYFCASSEHRTVNVLTFGAGSRLTVL.

This chain's CDR3 is CAISVLGPGPYEQYF. The CDR3 DNA follows: TGTGCCATCAGTGTTTTGGGACCGGGGCCCTACGAGCAGTACTTC. The V call is TRBV10-3, the J call TRBJ2-7; D might be TRBD1 or TRBD2, each matching 5 bases. Trimming took off 4 bases at V and 2 bases at J, with 15 bases between the two ends. This CDR3 is built from 15 residues. The V gene's germline CDR1 is ENHRY and CDR2 SYGVKD.

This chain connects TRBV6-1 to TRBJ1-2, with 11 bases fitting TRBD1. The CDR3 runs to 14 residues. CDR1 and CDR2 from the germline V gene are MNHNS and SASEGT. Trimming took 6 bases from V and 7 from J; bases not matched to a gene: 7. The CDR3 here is CASRRTGGAGGYTF. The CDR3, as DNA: TGTGCCAGCAGGAGGACAGGGGGCGCCGGTGGCTACACCTTC.

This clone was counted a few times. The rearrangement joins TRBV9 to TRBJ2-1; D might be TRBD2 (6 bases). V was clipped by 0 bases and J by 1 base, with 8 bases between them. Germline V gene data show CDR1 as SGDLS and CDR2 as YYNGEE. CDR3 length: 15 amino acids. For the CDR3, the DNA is TGTGCCAGCAGCGTAGACGGGAGATCCTACAATGAGCAGTTCTTC. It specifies CASSVDGRSYNEQFF.

The CDR3 DNA follows: TGTGCCAGCAGTCCGGGACTAGCGGGAGAAGAGACCCAGTACTTC. Translated: CASSPGLAGEETQYF. The chain carries TRBV6-6 and TRBJ2-5; 14 positions match TRBD2. This CDR3 is 15 amino acids long. J gave up 3 bases and V 5 bases, and 2 bases lay outside the gene matches. Germline values: CDR1 MNHNY, CDR2 SVGAGI (reference sequence).

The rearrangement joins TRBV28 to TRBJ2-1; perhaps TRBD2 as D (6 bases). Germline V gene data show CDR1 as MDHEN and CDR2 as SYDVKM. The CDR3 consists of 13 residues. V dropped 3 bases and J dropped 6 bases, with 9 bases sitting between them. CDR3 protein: CASSLPGVNEQFF. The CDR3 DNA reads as TGTGCCAGCAGTTTGCCGGGAGTCAATGAGCAGTTCTTC.

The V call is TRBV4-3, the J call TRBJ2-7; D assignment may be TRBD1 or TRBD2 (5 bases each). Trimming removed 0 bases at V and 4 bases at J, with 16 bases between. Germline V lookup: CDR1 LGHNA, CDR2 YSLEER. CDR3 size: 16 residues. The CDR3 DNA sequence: TGCGCCAGCAGCCAAGATCTGGTGGGGGTTCCTTACGAGCAGTACTTC. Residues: CASSQDLVGVPYEQYF.

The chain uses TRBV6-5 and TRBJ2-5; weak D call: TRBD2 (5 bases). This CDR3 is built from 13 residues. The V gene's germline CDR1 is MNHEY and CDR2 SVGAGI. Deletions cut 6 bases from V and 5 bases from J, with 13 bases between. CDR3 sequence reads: CASSFIGEETQYF. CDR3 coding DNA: TGTGCCAGCAGCTTCATTGGGGAGGAGACCCAGTACTTC.

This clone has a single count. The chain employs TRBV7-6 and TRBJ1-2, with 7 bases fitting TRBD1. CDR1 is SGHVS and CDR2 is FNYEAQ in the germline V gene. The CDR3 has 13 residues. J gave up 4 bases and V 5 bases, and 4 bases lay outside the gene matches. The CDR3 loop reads CASSQQGSYGYTF. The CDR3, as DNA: TGTGCCAGCAGCCAACAGGGGAGCTATGGCTACACCTTC.

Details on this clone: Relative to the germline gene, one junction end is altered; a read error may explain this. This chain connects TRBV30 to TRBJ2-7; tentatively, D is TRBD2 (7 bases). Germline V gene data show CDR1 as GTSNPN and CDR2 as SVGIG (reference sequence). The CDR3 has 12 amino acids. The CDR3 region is CAWSLTRGALVF. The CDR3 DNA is TGTGCCTGGAGTCTCACCCGGGGGGCGTTGGTCTTC. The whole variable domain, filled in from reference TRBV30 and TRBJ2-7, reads SQTIHQWPATLVQPVGSPLSLECTVEGTSNPNLYWYRQAAGRGLQLLFYSVGIGQISSEVPQNLSASRPQDRQFILSSKKLLLSDSGFYLCAWSLTRGALVFGPGTRLTVT.